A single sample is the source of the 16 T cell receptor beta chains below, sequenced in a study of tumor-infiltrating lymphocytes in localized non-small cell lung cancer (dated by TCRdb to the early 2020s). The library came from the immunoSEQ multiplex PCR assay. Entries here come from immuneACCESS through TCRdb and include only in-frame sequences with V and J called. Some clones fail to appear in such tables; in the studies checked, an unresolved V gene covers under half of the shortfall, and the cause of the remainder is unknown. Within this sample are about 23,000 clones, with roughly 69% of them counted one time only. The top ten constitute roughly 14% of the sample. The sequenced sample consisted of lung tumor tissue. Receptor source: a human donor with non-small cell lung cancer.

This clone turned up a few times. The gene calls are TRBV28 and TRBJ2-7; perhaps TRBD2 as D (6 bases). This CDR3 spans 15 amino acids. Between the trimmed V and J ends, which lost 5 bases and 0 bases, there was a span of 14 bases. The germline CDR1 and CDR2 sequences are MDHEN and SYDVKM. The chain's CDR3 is CASSVGTGDSYEQYF. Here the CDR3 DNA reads TGTGCCAGCAGTGTCGGGACGGGGGACTCCTACGAGCAGTACTTC.

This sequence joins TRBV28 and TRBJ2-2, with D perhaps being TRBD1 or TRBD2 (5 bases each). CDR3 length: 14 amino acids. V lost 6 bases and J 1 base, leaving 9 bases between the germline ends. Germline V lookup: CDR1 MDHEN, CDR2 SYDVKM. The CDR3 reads CASSPGRNTGELFF. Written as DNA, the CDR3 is TGTGCCAGCAGCCCGGGACGGAACACCGGGGAGCTGTTTTTT. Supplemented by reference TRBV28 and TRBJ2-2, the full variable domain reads DVKVTQSSRYLVKRTGEKVFLECVQDMDHENMFWYRQDPGLGLRLIYFSYDVKMKEKGDIPEGYSVSREKKERFSLILESASTNQTSMYLCASSPGRNTGELFFGEGSRLTVL.

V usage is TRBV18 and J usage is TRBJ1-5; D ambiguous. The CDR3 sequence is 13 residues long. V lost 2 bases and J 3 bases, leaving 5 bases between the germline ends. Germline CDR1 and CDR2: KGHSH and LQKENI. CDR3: CASSPGPNQPQHF. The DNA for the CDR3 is TGTGCCAGCTCACCAGGTCCCAATCAGCCCCAGCATTTT.

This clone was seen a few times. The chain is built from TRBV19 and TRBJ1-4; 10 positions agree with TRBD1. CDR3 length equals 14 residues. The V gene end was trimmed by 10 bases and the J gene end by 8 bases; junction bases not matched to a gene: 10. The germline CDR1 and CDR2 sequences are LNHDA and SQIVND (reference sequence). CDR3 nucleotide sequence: TGTGCCACCTGGGACAGGGGATATAGCGAAAAACTGTTTTTT. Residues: CATWDRGYSEKLFF.

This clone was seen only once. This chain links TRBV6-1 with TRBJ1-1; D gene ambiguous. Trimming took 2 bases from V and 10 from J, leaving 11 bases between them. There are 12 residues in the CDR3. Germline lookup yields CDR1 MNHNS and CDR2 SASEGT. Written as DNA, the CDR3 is TGTGCCAGCAGTGAACTGGGGAGCCGAGCTTTCTTT. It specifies CASSELGSRAFF.

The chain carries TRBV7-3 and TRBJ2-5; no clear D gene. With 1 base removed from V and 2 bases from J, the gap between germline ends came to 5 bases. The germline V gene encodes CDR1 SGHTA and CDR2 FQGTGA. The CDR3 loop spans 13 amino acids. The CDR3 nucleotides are TGTGCCAGCAGCTTAATGCCTCAAGAGACCCAGTACTTC. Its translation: CASSLMPQETQYF.

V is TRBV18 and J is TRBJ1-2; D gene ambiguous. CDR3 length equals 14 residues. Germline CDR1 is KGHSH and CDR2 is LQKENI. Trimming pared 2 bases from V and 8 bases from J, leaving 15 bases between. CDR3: CASSPANRGVGYTF. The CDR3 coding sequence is TGTGCCAGCTCACCAGCCAACCGAGGCGTAGGCTACACCTTC.

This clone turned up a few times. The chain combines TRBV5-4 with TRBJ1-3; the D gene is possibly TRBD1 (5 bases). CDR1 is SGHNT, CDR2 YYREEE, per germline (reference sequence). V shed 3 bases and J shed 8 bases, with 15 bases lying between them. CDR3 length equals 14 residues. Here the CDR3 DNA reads TGTGCCAGCAGCTCCCGGGAGGGGCATGACACCATATATTTT. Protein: CASSSREGHDTIYF.

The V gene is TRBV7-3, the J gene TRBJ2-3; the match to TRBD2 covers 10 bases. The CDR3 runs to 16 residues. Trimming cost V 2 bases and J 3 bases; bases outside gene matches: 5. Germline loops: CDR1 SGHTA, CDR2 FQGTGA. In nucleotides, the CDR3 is TGTGCCAGCAGCTTAGGAGCGGGAGGGAAAACAGATACGCAGTATTTT. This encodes CASSLGAGGKTDTQYF.

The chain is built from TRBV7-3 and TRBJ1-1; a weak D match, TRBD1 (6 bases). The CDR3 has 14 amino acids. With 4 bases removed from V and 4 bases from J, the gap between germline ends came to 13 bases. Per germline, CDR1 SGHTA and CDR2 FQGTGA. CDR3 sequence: CASSYQGRGTEAFF. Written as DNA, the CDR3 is TGTGCCAGCAGCTACCAGGGGCGAGGCACTGAAGCTTTCTTT.

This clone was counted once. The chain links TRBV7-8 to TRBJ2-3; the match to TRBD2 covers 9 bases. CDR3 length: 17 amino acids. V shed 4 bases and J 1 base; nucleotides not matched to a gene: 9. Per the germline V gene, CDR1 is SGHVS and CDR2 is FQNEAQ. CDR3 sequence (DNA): TGTGCCAGCAGCTCTTTGGGCGGGAGGGGAGGCACAGATACGCAGTATTTT. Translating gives CASSSLGGRGGTDTQYF. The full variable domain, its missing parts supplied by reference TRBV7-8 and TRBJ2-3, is GAGVSQSPRYKVAKRGQDVALRCDPISGHVSLFWYQQALGQGPEFLTYFQNEAQLDKSGLPSDRFFAERPEGSVSTLKIQRTQQEDSAVYLCASSSLGGRGGTDTQYFGPGTRLTVL.

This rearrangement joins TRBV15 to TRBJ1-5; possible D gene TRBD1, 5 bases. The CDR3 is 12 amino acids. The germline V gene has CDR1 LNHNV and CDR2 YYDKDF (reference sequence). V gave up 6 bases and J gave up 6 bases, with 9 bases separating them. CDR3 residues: CATRGAGQPQHF. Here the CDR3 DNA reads TGTGCCACCAGAGGGGCGGGTCAGCCCCAGCATTTT.

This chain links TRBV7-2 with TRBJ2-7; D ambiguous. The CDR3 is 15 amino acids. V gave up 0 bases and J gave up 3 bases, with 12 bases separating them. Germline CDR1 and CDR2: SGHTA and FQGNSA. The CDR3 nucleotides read TGTGCCAGCAGCTTAGCGGTCGGCGTGGGCTACGAGCAGTACTTC. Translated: CASSLAVGVGYEQYF.

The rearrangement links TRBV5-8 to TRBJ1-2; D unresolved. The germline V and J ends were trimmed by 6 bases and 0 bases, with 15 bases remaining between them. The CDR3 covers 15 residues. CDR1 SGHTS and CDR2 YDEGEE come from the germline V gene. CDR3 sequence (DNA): TGTGCCAGCACCCGTCGGGCCCTTCCTAACTATGGCTACACCTTC. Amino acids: CASTRRALPNYGYTF. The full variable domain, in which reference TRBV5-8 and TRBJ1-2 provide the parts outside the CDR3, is EAGVTQSPTHLIKTRGQQATLRCSPISGHTSVYWYQQALGLGLQFLLWYDEGEERNRGNFPPRFSGRQFPNYSSELNVNALELEDSALYLCASTRRALPNYGYTFGSGTRLTVV.

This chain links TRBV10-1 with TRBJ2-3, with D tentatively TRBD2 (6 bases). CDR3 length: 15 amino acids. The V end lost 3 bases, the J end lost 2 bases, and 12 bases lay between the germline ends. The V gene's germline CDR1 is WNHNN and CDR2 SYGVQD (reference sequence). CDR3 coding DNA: TGCGCCAGCAGTGACGGACTACTCTACACAGATACGCAGTATTTT. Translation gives CASSDGLLYTDTQYF.

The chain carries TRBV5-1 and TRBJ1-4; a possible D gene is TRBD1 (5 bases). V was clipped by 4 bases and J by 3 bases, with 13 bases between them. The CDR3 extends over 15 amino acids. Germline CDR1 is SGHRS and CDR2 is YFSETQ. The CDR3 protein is CASSPSRGANEKLFF. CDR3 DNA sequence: TGCGCCAGCAGCCCAAGCAGAGGGGCTAATGAAAAACTGTTTTTT.